This T cell receptor (beta chain) is from a study of neoadjuvant nivolumab and ipilimumab in lung cancer. Germline V gene lookup returns CDR1 SGHVS and CDR2 FNYEAQ. V trimming: 5 bases; J trimming: 1 base; junction bases outside the gene matches: 3. CDR3 size: 14 residues. Method: immunoSEQ multiplex PCR; TCRdb's copy keeps in-frame clones and lacks some. The sample includes roughly 28,000 clones, approximately 83% of them seen just once. The sequence derives from an adult with non-small cell lung cancer. The sequenced sample was tumor tissue, obtained after neoadjuvant nivolumab, alone or with ipilimumab, at or shortly before surgery. The chain uses TRBV7-6 and TRBJ2-3; the match to TRBD1 covers 7 bases. CDR3 region: CASSPGTGTDTQYF. The DNA for the CDR3 is TGTGCCAGCAGCCCCGGGACAGGCACAGATACGCAGTATTTT.